This TCR beta chain was identified in a study of spatial heterogeneity in lung cancer. Study-level background: Each unique TCR and UMI combination was seen more than ten times on average in raw reads. Study-level results: Expanded tumor TCRs that were ubiquitous appeared in blood more at resection than follow-up.

Specified time point: sample taken at primary tumor resection. TCRs were sequenced from unsorted whole RNA of tumor, nontumor lung or PBMC. A total of some 70 untreated early-stage non-small cell lung cancer patients served as donors. Germline V gives CDR1 MDHEN, CDR2 SYDVKM. V was cut by 5 bases and J by 8 bases, with 19 bases left in between. The CDR3 runs to 15 residues. Individual TCR cDNA molecules each bore their own unique molecular identifier. TCRdb passed the 5' RACE reads through MiXCR, listing each CDR3 protein once. The table lists around 24,000 distinct CDR3 sequences, roughly 7% of them singletons. This clonotype showed up many times. Its target is unknown.

The chain links TRBV28 to TRBJ1-3; D not resolved. The sequencing used PBMCs, collected at surgery. This receptor was taken from a male donor with early-stage non-small cell lung cancer. CDR3 amino acids: CASSPDGRGGHTIYF. CDR3 nucleotides: TGTGCCAGCAGTCCGGACGGACGGGGAGGACACACCATATATTTT.